This T cell receptor beta chain was identified in a study of blood T cell repertoires in COVID-19. Across the study: The United States, Italy and Spain supplied acute and convalescent COVID-19 samples. Nucleic acid was either cDNA or gDNA, and it came from T cells, B-cell-depleted T cells, or PBMCs.

This clone has only one observation. In the original analysis: The assay estimated nucleated cells by amplifying reference gene primers. The data were produced by immunoSEQ multiplex PCR, yet TCRdb's version contains in-frame clones alone and is incomplete. Clone size and V and J calls were adopted from that table, with D and trimming inferred from the DNA. The sample gives about 330,000 clones, approximately 90% of which show up once; more than 3% is in the top ten. Sample: peripheral blood. This clonotype originated in a woman aged 45-60 years with active or convalescent COVID-19.

The CDR3 reads CASSERPGGTNQETQYF. The CDR3 nucleotides are TGTGCCAGCAGCGAGCGTCCGGGGGGCACTAACCAAGAGACCCAGTACTTC. This chain uses TRBV9 with TRBJ2-5, with a possible D match to TRBD2 (7 bases). V lost 3 bases, J lost 0 bases, and 18 bases lay in between. Germline assignment: CDR1 SGDLS and CDR2 YYNGEE. This CDR3 has 17 amino acids.